These T cell receptor beta chains were read from a single sample in a study of post-analysis software for immune sequencing data. TCRdb passed the PCR reads through MiXCR, listing each CDR3 protein once. Of some 690,000 distinct CDR3 sequences in the sample, approximately 59% are singletons; the top ten hold around 11%. Sequencing was done on a sample of blood. Receptor source: a girl aged 2 to 9 with multiple sclerosis. The CDR3 runs from the conserved cysteine through the conserved F or W. The D gene is left open where the match is weak. The listing skips clone size in some rows; elsewhere it reads once, few, many or a size class.

CDR3 DNA: TGTGCCAGCAGTTTTCTAGCGGGGGGACCTTACAATGAGCAGTTCTTC; CDR3 protein: CASSFLAGGPYNEQFF; J gene: TRBJ2-1; D gene: TRBD2; V gene: TRBV6-5; clone size: few
CDR3 DNA: TGTGCCAGCAGCTTTCTTAAGGGGAACACTGAAGCTTTCTTT; CDR3 protein: CASSFLKGNTEAFF; J gene: TRBJ1-1; D gene: .; V gene: TRBV7-2; clone size: .
CDR3 DNA: TGCAGTGCTCGTTACTGGAACACTGGAGCTTTCTTT; CDR3 protein: CSARYWNTGAFF; J gene: TRBJ1-1; D gene: .; V gene: TRBV20-1; clone size: .
CDR3 DNA: TGTGCCATCAGTTCAGGGTACCAAGAGACCCAGTACTTC; CDR3 protein: CAISSGYQETQYF; J gene: TRBJ2-5; D gene: .; V gene: TRBV10-3; clone size: .
CDR3 DNA: TGTGCCAGCAGCTTAGCAGGGGTGGATACGCAGTATTTT; CDR3 protein: CASSLAGVDTQYF; J gene: TRBJ2-3; D gene: .; V gene: TRBV7-2; clone size: .
CDR3 DNA: TGCAGCGTTGACAGGGAAGGAGACTATGGCTACACCTTC; CDR3 protein: CSVDREGDYGYTF; J gene: TRBJ1-2; D gene: .; V gene: TRBV29-1; clone size: few
CDR3 DNA: TGTGCCAGCAGCTTAGCGAAGGGCCGAGAGACCCAGTACTTC; CDR3 protein: CASSLAKGRETQYF; J gene: TRBJ2-5; D gene: .; V gene: TRBV7-6; clone size: once
CDR3 DNA: TGCAGTGCTAGCGGTCAGGCTGGGTACTACGAGCAGTACTTC; CDR3 protein: CSASGQAGYYEQYF; J gene: TRBJ2-7; D gene: .; V gene: TRBV20-1; clone size: few
CDR3 DNA: TGTGCTAGCACAGGGGGCCGTAGAAACACTGAAGCTTTCTTT; CDR3 protein: CASTGGRRNTEAFF; J gene: TRBJ1-1; D gene: TRBD1; V gene: TRBV12-3/TRBV12-4; clone size: .
CDR3 DNA: TGTGCCAGCAGCTTAGGAGGGACAGGGGGCACTGAAGCTTTCTTT; CDR3 protein: CASSLGGTGGTEAFF; J gene: TRBJ1-1; D gene: TRBD1; V gene: TRBV7-2; clone size: .
CDR3 DNA: TGCGCCAGCAGCCAAGAAGGACTCAACTACAATGAGCAGTTCTTC; CDR3 protein: CASSQEGLNYNEQFF; J gene: TRBJ2-1; D gene: .; V gene: TRBV4-1; clone size: .
CDR3 DNA: TGTGCCTGGAATTCGGGGTCAGATACGCAGTATTTT; CDR3 protein: CAWNSGSDTQYF; J gene: TRBJ2-3; D gene: .; V gene: TRBV30; clone size: .
CDR3 DNA: TGCGCCAGCAGCCCTACTCAGGGAAACACTGAAGCTTTCTTT; CDR3 protein: CASSPTQGNTEAFF; J gene: TRBJ1-1; D gene: .; V gene: TRBV5-1; clone size: .
CDR3 DNA: TGTGCCAGCAGCTTATTGCCCTCGGGACTTGGCACAGATACGCAGTATTTT; CDR3 protein: CASSLLPSGLGTDTQYF; J gene: TRBJ2-3; D gene: .; V gene: TRBV7-9; clone size: .
CDR3 DNA: TGTGCCTGGATTCCTCTCACAGATACGCAGTATTTT; CDR3 protein: CAWIPLTDTQYF; J gene: TRBJ2-3; D gene: .; V gene: TRBV30; clone size: few
CDR3 DNA: TGCAGCGTTGGCTCGGACCGTTTCGTGCAGTACTTC; CDR3 protein: CSVGSDRFVQYF; J gene: TRBJ2-7; D gene: .; V gene: TRBV29-1; clone size: .
CDR3 DNA: TGTGCCAGCAGCTTATGGCAGGGAAATGGGGCCAACGTCCTGACTTTC; CDR3 protein: CASSLWQGNGANVLTF; J gene: TRBJ2-6; D gene: .; V gene: TRBV7-9; clone size: .
CDR3 DNA: TGCAGCGTTGTCTTACCGGGGGGGGATACGCAGTATTTT; CDR3 protein: CSVVLPGGDTQYF; J gene: TRBJ2-3; D gene: TRBD2; V gene: TRBV29-1; clone size: .
CDR3 DNA: TGCGCCAGCAGCCAAATCCTCACTGGGGCCAACGTCCTGACTTTC; CDR3 protein: CASSQILTGANVLTF; J gene: TRBJ2-6; D gene: .; V gene: TRBV4-1; clone size: .
CDR3 DNA: TGCAGCGTCGTAGACATCTTCTCTGGCTATGGCTACACCTTC; CDR3 protein: CSVVDIFSGYGYTF; J gene: TRBJ1-2; D gene: .; V gene: TRBV29-1; clone size: .
CDR3 DNA: TGCAGCTCCTCCGGGACTAGCGGGAGGGCCATGTACAATGAGCAGTACTTC; CDR3 protein: CSSSGTSGRAMYNEQYF; J gene: TRBJ2-7; D gene: TRBD2; V gene: TRBV29-1; clone size: once
CDR3 DNA: TGTGCCACAGCCGGGACAGGGGGGTTGAGCTCCTACAATGAGCAGTTCTTC; CDR3 protein: CATAGTGGLSSYNEQFF; J gene: TRBJ2-1; D gene: TRBD1; V gene: TRBV6-1; clone size: .
CDR3 DNA: TGCAGTGCTGCCTATCTAGCGGGTTCTCGCACAGATACGCAGTATTTT; CDR3 protein: CSAAYLAGSRTDTQYF; J gene: TRBJ2-3; D gene: TRBD2; V gene: TRBV20-1; clone size: .
CDR3 DNA: TGTGCCAGCAGTTGGGACAGGGACGATTCACCCCTCCACTTT; CDR3 protein: CASSWDRDDSPLHF; J gene: TRBJ1-6; D gene: TRBD1; V gene: TRBV25-1; clone size: .
CDR3 DNA: TGTGCCAGCAGCAGGAAGCGGGAGGGGTACAATGAGCAGTACTTC; CDR3 protein: CASSRKREGYNEQYF; J gene: TRBJ2-7; D gene: TRBD2; V gene: TRBV7-9; clone size: .
CDR3 DNA: TGCGCCAGCAGCACAGGGAACCTCGGCTACACCTTC; CDR3 protein: CASSTGNLGYTF; J gene: TRBJ1-2; D gene: .; V gene: TRBV5-1; clone size: few
CDR3 DNA: TGCGCCAGCAGCCAGGCCAGCGGGAGGCCCCCTTACAATGAGCAGTTCTTC; CDR3 protein: CASSQASGRPPYNEQFF; J gene: TRBJ2-1; D gene: TRBD2; V gene: TRBV4-1; clone size: .
CDR3 DNA: TGTGCCAGCAGCTTGTTCCCCCCAGAGACCCAGTACTTC; CDR3 protein: CASSLFPPETQYF; J gene: TRBJ2-5; D gene: .; V gene: TRBV5-5; clone size: .
CDR3 DNA: TGTGCCAGCAGCTGGTCTCGAGTAGATACGCAGTATTTT; CDR3 protein: CASSWSRVDTQYF; J gene: TRBJ2-3; D gene: .; V gene: TRBV5-5; clone size: .
CDR3 DNA: TGTGCCAGCTCAACCCTACCAAATGGCTACACCTTC; CDR3 protein: CASSTLPNGYTF; J gene: TRBJ1-2; D gene: .; V gene: TRBV18; clone size: .
CDR3 DNA: TGTGTCAGCAGTGAACCCGGGACGGAGGGTCTGAAGCAGTACTTC; CDR3 protein: CVSSEPGTEGLKQYF; J gene: TRBJ2-7; D gene: .; V gene: TRBV6-1; clone size: .
CDR3 DNA: TGTGCCAGCAGTTACGGGACTAACCGCGAGCAGTACTTC; CDR3 protein: CASSYGTNREQYF; J gene: TRBJ2-7; D gene: TRBD2; V gene: TRBV6-2/TRBV6-3; clone size: .
CDR3 DNA: TGTGCCAGCCGAGTAGCGGGGCCCCAAGAGACCCAGTACTTC; CDR3 protein: CASRVAGPQETQYF; J gene: TRBJ2-5; D gene: TRBD2; V gene: TRBV2; clone size: .
CDR3 DNA: TGCAGCCAAAAAGGTGTTAACACTGAAGCTTTCTTT; CDR3 protein: CSQKGVNTEAFF; J gene: TRBJ1-1; D gene: .; V gene: TRBV20-1; clone size: once
CDR3 DNA: TGCGCCAGCAGCCCCGCCGGAGTTGGTCTTCATAGCACAGATACGCAGTATTTT; CDR3 protein: CASSPAGVGLHSTDTQYF; J gene: TRBJ2-3; D gene: .; V gene: TRBV5-1; clone size: .
CDR3 DNA: TGCGCCAGCAGCTCCAAAGACAGGGATTCAAACTATGGCTACACCTTC; CDR3 protein: CASSSKDRDSNYGYTF; J gene: TRBJ1-2; D gene: TRBD1; V gene: TRBV5-1; clone size: .
CDR3 DNA: TGTGCCAGCAGCCCCCGCGGGCGGGGGAGCACAGATACGCAGTATTTT; CDR3 protein: CASSPRGRGSTDTQYF; J gene: TRBJ2-3; D gene: TRBD2; V gene: TRBV7-2; clone size: few
CDR3 DNA: TGTGCCAGCAGACGAGGGACAGGGGGTACCGAAGAGACCCAGTACTTC; CDR3 protein: CASRRGTGGTEETQYF; J gene: TRBJ2-5; D gene: TRBD1; V gene: TRBV7-9; clone size: .
CDR3 DNA: TGTGCCAGCAGGCAAAGGGACAGGAGCACTGGGGCCAACGTCCTGACTTTC; CDR3 protein: CASRQRDRSTGANVLTF; J gene: TRBJ2-6; D gene: TRBD1; V gene: TRBV7-8; clone size: once
CDR3 DNA: TGCGCCAGCAGGACTTCGGAGTCTAGGGAGCAGTACTTC; CDR3 protein: CASRTSESREQYF; J gene: TRBJ2-7; D gene: .; V gene: TRBV5-1; clone size: .
CDR3 DNA: TGCGCCGTCGGGGTTGGGACGCAGTATTTT; CDR3 protein: CAVGVGTQYF; J gene: TRBJ2-3; D gene: .; V gene: TRBV4-1; clone size: .
CDR3 DNA: TGTGCCACCAGTGATCAGCAGGCGGACTACAATGAGCAGTTCTTC; CDR3 protein: CATSDQQADYNEQFF; J gene: TRBJ2-1; D gene: .; V gene: TRBV24-1; clone size: .
CDR3 DNA: TGTGCCAGCAGTCCAACTAGCGGGAGTCACAATGAGCAGTTCTTC; CDR3 protein: CASSPTSGSHNEQFF; J gene: TRBJ2-1; D gene: TRBD2; V gene: TRBV27; clone size: .
CDR3 DNA: TGCAGTGCCCCCAGGGGGGGGGAACCAACAGATACGCAGTATTTT; CDR3 protein: CSAPRGGEPTDTQYF; J gene: TRBJ2-3; D gene: .; V gene: TRBV20-1; clone size: few
CDR3 DNA: TGCAGCGTTGCGAGGGACAGGGGGACCGGGGAGCTGTTTTTT; CDR3 protein: CSVARDRGTGELFF; J gene: TRBJ2-2; D gene: TRBD1; V gene: TRBV29-1; clone size: few
CDR3 DNA: TGTGCCACCAGCAGCACCGGGACTAGTCACAATGAGCAGTTCTTC; CDR3 protein: CATSSTGTSHNEQFF; J gene: TRBJ2-1; D gene: TRBD2; V gene: TRBV15; clone size: few
CDR3 DNA: TGTGCCAGCAGCCCCGACCCCGGACAGGTACACAATGAGCAGTTCTTC; CDR3 protein: CASSPDPGQVHNEQFF; J gene: TRBJ2-1; D gene: TRBD1; V gene: TRBV9; clone size: .
CDR3 DNA: TGCGCCAGCAGCCAAGATAACGTAGCGGGGGGGGTAGATACGCAGTATTTT; CDR3 protein: CASSQDNVAGGVDTQYF; J gene: TRBJ2-3; D gene: TRBD2; V gene: TRBV4-3; clone size: .
CDR3 DNA: TGTGCCGCCAAAGGCGGAGGAATGAGCTCCTACAATGAGCAGTTCTTC; CDR3 protein: CAAKGGGMSSYNEQFF; J gene: TRBJ2-1; D gene: .; V gene: TRBV10-3; clone size: .
CDR3 DNA: TGCAGCGGGGGGACAGCTGACTACAATGAGCAGTTCTTC; CDR3 protein: CSGGTADYNEQFF; J gene: TRBJ2-1; D gene: TRBD1; V gene: TRBV29-1; clone size: few
CDR3 DNA: TGCGCCAGCAGAGCGGGGAACAATGAGCAGTTCTTC; CDR3 protein: CASRAGNNEQFF; J gene: TRBJ2-1; D gene: TRBD2; V gene: TRBV5-1; clone size: few